What follows are 24 T cell receptor beta chains derived from one specimen sequenced in a study of blood T cells in healthy people across ages. The use of a sample-barcoded 5' primer and a J-beta primer mix characterized a second PCR of roughly 6 to 11 cycles. TCRdb reprocessed the 5' RACE reads via MiXCR and lists one record per CDR3 protein. The sample contains 800,000 to 1,300,000 distinct CDR3 sequences, 20% to 25% of which appear only once. These sequences were also reported in another study, on T cells of mothers and their children.

Sequenced sample: blood. The receptors come from a girl aged 2-10 years in good health.

The sample holds a few counts of this clonotype. V is TRBV11-1 and J is TRBJ2-7; either TRBD1 or TRBD2 may supply D (5 bases each). The better agreement between TRBJ2-5 and the DNA end casts doubt on the J call. There are 13 residues in the CDR3. CDR1 and CDR2 from the germline V gene are SGHAT and FQDESV (reference sequence). The CDR3, as DNA: TGTGCCAGCAGCTTAGATGGGGACGAGACCCAGTACTTC. Its protein is CASSLDGDETQYF.

This chain links TRBV29-1 with TRBJ1-1; TRBD1 is a possible D gene (5 bases). There are 12 residues in the CDR3. Between the trimmed V and J ends, which lost 0 bases and 7 bases, there was a span of 9 bases. Germline CDR1 SQVTM, CDR2 ANQGSEA. CDR3 coding DNA: TGCAGCGTTGAAGAGGGGAGGGGTGAAGCTTTCTTT. Translating it yields CSVEEGRGEAFF.

The chain uses TRBV24-1 and TRBJ1-1; no reliable D call. Germline CDR1 reads KGHDR; CDR2 reads SFDVKD. Trimming removed 3 bases from V and 3 bases from J, with 10 bases in between. The CDR3 spans 14 residues. CDR3 residues: CATSDGFADTEAFF. The CDR3 DNA follows: TGTGCCACCAGTGATGGGTTTGCAGACACTGAAGCTTTCTTT.

This clonotype came up a few times. The gene calls are TRBV20-1 and TRBJ1-1; D possibly corresponds to TRBD1 (5 bases). CDR1 and CDR2 (germline): DFQATT, SNEGSKA (reference sequence). The V and J ends lost 4 bases and 1 base respectively, with 13 bases between them. This CDR3 region has 14 residues. The CDR3 DNA follows: TGCAGTGCTACAAGAGGGGCAGCGAACACTGAAGCTTTCTTT. It encodes CSATRGAANTEAFF.

The chain uses TRBV29-1 and TRBJ1-4; D call uncertain. Germline CDR1 is SQVTM and CDR2 is ANQGSEA. The CDR3 contains 11 residues. V was trimmed by 3 bases and J by 5 bases, leaving 4 bases between them. The DNA for the CDR3 is TGCAGCGTTGACTGGAATGAAAAACTGTTTTTT. It encodes CSVDWNEKLFF. Supplemented by reference TRBV29-1 and TRBJ1-4, the full variable domain reads SAVISQKPSRDICQRGTSLTIQCQVDSQVTMMFWYRQQPGQSLTLIATANQGSEATYESGFVIDKFPISRPNLTFSTLTVSNMSPEDSSIYLCSVDWNEKLFFGSGTQLSVL.

This clonotype showed up just a few times. The chain recombines TRBV7-3 with TRBJ2-1, with 10 bases fitting TRBD2. This CDR3 comprises 16 residues. Germline V gene data show CDR1 as SGHTA and CDR2 as FQGTGA. V trimming: 4 bases; J trimming: 1 base; junction bases outside the gene matches: 4. CDR3 bases: TGTGCCAGCAGCTCCCTAGCGGGAGAGTCCTACAATGAGCAGTTCTTC. As protein: CASSSLAGESYNEQFF.

This chain links TRBV11-2 with TRBJ1-1, with unresolved D. The CDR3 loop spans 12 amino acids. CDR1 is SGHAT and CDR2 is FQNNGV in the germline V gene. V lost 5 bases to trimming and J lost 3 bases, with 7 bases between them. In DNA, the CDR3 is TGTGCCAGCAGCATTACCTACACTGAAGCTTTCTTT. Its translation: CASSITYTEAFF.

The chain employs TRBV6-5 and TRBJ2-5; no definite D call. The end of the DNA aligns better with TRBJ2-1, so the J call may be wrong. The CDR3 is made up of 15 amino acids. The V gene's germline CDR1 is MNHEY and CDR2 SVGAGI. CDR3 sequence: CASSYRNGNEDEQFF. DNA of the CDR3: TGTGCCAGCAGTTACCGAAATGGAAACGAGGATGAGCAGTTCTTC.

This clonotype has a single count. J is TRBJ1-1 and V is TRBV7-9, with a tentative D call TRBD1 (6 bases). V was clipped by 5 bases and J by 12 bases, with 28 bases between them. CDR3 size: 16 residues. Germline V lookup: CDR1 SEHNR, CDR2 FQNEAQ (reference sequence). The CDR3 sequence is CASSAPGPRGGPGTFF. DNA of the CDR3: TGTGCCAGCAGCGCACCTGGACCCCGAGGGGGGCCCGGCACTTTCTTT.

The chain uses TRBV29-1 and TRBJ2-5, with 7 bases that match TRBD1. The J call may be faulty, since TRBJ2-1 better matches the DNA end. The V gene's germline CDR1 is SQVTM and CDR2 ANQGSEA. The CDR3 is made up of 14 amino acids. CDR3 bases: TGCAGCGTTGTAGAGGGGGCTGAGAGGGATGAGCAGTTCTTC. This translates into CSVVEGAERDEQFF.

This chain links TRBV29-1 with TRBJ1-5, with D perhaps TRBD1 (6 bases). CDR3 length: 13 amino acids. V dropped 5 bases and J dropped 6 bases, with 14 bases sitting between them. Per the germline V gene, CDR1 is SQVTM and CDR2 is ANQGSEA. CDR3 protein: CSVKQGYSQPQHF. In DNA form, the CDR3 reads TGCAGCGTTAAACAGGGTTACAGTCAGCCCCAGCATTTT.

This chain connects TRBV11-2 to TRBJ2-3, with TRBD1 as a possible D gene (5 bases). Trimming took off 2 bases at V and 8 bases at J, with 23 bases between the two ends. Looked up from germline, CDR1 is SGHAT and CDR2 is FQNNGV. There are 17 residues in the CDR3. The CDR3 sequence is CASSLSLFSGGAGTQYF. For the CDR3, the DNA is TGTGCCAGCAGCTTAAGCCTCTTTTCTGGTGGGGCCGGTACGCAGTATTTT.

The V gene is TRBV27, the J gene TRBJ1-5; no definite D call. The V gene's germline CDR1 is MNHEY and CDR2 SMNVEV (reference sequence). The CDR3 sequence is 14 residues long. Trimming took 4 bases from V and 7 from J, leaving 14 bases between them. CDR3 bases: TGTGCCAGCAGTTCCGAACAAAGCACGCAGCCCCAGCATTTT. Translated, it gives CASSSEQSTQPQHF.

This clonotype was recorded a few times. V gene TRBV29-1 combines with J gene TRBJ2-5; tentatively, D is TRBD2 (5 bases). The J call may be in error: the DNA end matches TRBJ2-7 better. The CDR3 has 13 amino acids. Germline CDR1 SQVTM, CDR2 ANQGSEA. CDR3 nucleotides: TGCAGCGCCAATCTAAGAGGGACCTACGAGCAGTACTTC. Amino acid sequence: CSANLRGTYEQYF.

This clonotype was counted only a few times. The rearrangement uses TRBV28 and TRBJ2-7; maybe TRBD2 (6 bases). The length of the CDR3 is 12 residues. The germline V gene has CDR1 MDHEN and CDR2 SYDVKM. V gave up 8 bases and J gave up 6 bases, with 14 bases separating them. The DNA of the CDR3 is TGTGCCAGCGGGCCCCCCGGGGGCGAGCAGTACTTC. Translated: CASGPPGGEQYF.

This clonotype was seen just once. The chain couples TRBV28 to TRBJ2-7; 7 positions agree with TRBD1. V shed 5 bases, J shed 6 bases, and the junction held 10 bases outside the gene matches. Germline CDR1 reads MDHEN; CDR2 reads SYDVKM. This CDR3 contains 14 residues. CDR3 amino acids: CASSPPARTGEQYF. The CDR3 DNA follows: TGTGCCAGCAGTCCACCAGCCCGGACAGGCGAGCAGTACTTC.

This clonotype has only a few counts. This chain links TRBV7-2 with TRBJ2-7; TRBD2 matches 8 bases. Germline lookup yields CDR1 SGHTA and CDR2 FQGNSA. The V and J ends lost 3 bases and 1 base, in that order; junction bases with no gene match: 5. The CDR3 is 15 amino acids. CDR3 DNA: TGTGCCAGCAGCTTTTACGGGGGGGCTTCCTACGAGCAGTACTTC. It encodes CASSFYGGASYEQYF. The entire variable domain, with the rest obtained from reference TRBV7-2 and TRBJ2-7, is as follows: GAGVSQSPSNKVTEKGKDVELRCDPISGHTALYWYRQSLGQGLEFLIYFQGNSAPDKSGLPSDRFSAERTGGSVSTLTIQRTQQEDSAVYLCASSFYGGASYEQYFGPGTRLTVT.

This clonotype was picked up a small number of times. An end of the junction does not agree with germline; a read error may underlie this. This chain connects TRBV29-1 to TRBJ1-1; D not certain. Per the germline V gene, CDR1 is SQVTM and CDR2 is ANQGSEA. The CDR3 runs 13 residues. CDR3 loop: CSVFKIMNTEAFF. CDR3 bases: TGCAGCGTTTTTAAAATCATGAACACTGAGGCTTTCTTT.

V is TRBV7-9 and J is TRBJ2-4; 8 bases are a match to TRBD2. Trimming removed 4 bases from V and 5 bases from J; junction bases left unmatched: 13. In germline, CDR1 is SEHNR, CDR2 FQNEAQ (reference sequence). The CDR3 sequence is 17 residues long. CDR3 region: CASSSPTSGGSQNIQYF. CDR3 nucleotides: TGTGCCAGCAGCTCGCCCACTAGCGGCGGGTCCCAAAACATTCAGTACTTC.

The V call is TRBV24-1, the J call TRBJ1-3; no definite D call. The germline V gene encodes CDR1 KGHDR and CDR2 SFDVKD. This CDR3 region has 13 residues. The V and J ends lost 10 bases and 4 bases respectively, with 13 bases between them. CDR3 sequence reads: CATGEPSGNTIYF. The CDR3 nucleotides read TGTGCCACGGGTGAACCCTCCGGAAACACCATATATTTT.

This clonotype has only a few counts. The chain links TRBV20-1 to TRBJ2-7; D ambiguous. V lost 0 bases to trimming and J lost 2 bases, with 17 bases between them. This CDR3 has 16 residues. Germline loops: CDR1 DFQATT, CDR2 SNEGSKA (reference sequence). The CDR3 sequence: CSARDYKLGSTYEQYF. CDR3 in DNA: TGCAGTGCTAGAGATTATAAGCTGGGGTCCACCTACGAGCAGTACTTC.

The chain is built from TRBV5-1 and TRBJ1-1; weak D call: TRBD1 (5 bases). CDR3 size: 14 residues. Trimming cost V 3 bases and J 5 bases, with 14 bases left between them. Germline-derived CDR1 and CDR2 are SGHRS and YFSETQ. CDR3 loop: CASSSREGSTEAFF. CDR3 DNA: TGCGCCAGCAGCTCCAGGGAAGGGAGTACTGAAGCTTTCTTT.

The sample holds a few counts of this clonotype. The chain carries TRBV4-3 and TRBJ1-6; D is uncertain. This CDR3 region has 16 residues. In germline, CDR1 is LGHNA, CDR2 YSLEER. The ends were cut back, 4 bases at V and 8 bases at J, with 18 bases in the middle. The CDR3, as DNA: TGCGCCAGCAGCCTCTGGACGGGGAGAAAGGATTCACCCCTCCACTTT. Protein: CASSLWTGRKDSPLHF.

This rearrangement joins TRBV28 to TRBJ1-1; D ambiguous. The V end was cut by 2 bases, the J end by 4 bases, with 11 bases between. The CDR3 is made up of 14 amino acids. Looked up from germline, CDR1 is MDHEN and CDR2 is SYDVKM. CDR3 residues: CASSLKGSGTEAFF. The CDR3, as DNA: TGTGCCAGCAGTTTAAAGGGTTCGGGCACTGAAGCTTTCTTT. The variable domain in full, with the rest retrieved from reference TRBV28 and TRBJ1-1, is DVKVTQSSRYLVKRTGEKVFLECVQDMDHENMFWYRQDPGLGLRLIYFSYDVKMKEKGDIPEGYSVSREKKERFSLILESASTNQTSMYLCASSLKGSGTEAFFGQGTRLTVV.